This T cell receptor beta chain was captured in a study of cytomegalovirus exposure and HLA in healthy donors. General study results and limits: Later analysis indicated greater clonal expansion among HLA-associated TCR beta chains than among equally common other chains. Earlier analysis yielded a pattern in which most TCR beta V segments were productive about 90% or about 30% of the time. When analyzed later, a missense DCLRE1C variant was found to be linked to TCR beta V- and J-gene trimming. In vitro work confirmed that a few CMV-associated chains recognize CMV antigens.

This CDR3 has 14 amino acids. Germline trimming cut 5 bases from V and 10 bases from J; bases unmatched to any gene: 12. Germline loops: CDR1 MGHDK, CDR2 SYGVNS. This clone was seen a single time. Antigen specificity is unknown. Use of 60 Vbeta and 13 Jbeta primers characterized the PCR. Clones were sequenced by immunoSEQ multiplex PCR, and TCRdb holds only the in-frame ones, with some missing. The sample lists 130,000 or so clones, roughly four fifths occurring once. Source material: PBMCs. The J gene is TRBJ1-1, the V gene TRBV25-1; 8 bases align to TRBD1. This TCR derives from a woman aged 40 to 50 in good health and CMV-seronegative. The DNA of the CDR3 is TGTGCCAGCAGTATCACAGGGGGTGGTATCCGAGCTTTCTTT. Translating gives CASSITGGGIRAFF.